This T cell receptor (beta chain) was captured by sequencing in a study of blood T cells in healthy people across ages. Together with a sample-barcoded 5' primer, a J-beta primer mix was included in a second PCR lasting about 6 to 11 cycles. In TCRdb, the 5' RACE reads were re-called with MiXCR into one record per CDR3 protein. In the table there are a few hundred thousand distinct CDR3 sequences, about 28% of which are singletons. This clonotype was seen just once. Donation came from healthy Caucasian individuals in Russia who were aged 6 to 90. Extraction yielded at least 6 micrograms of total RNA per sample. V shed 4 bases and J shed 0 bases, with 22 bases lying between them. The CDR3 length is 19 residues. Germline V gene lookup returns CDR1 DFQATT and CDR2 SNEGSKA (reference sequence). The same data also contributed to another study, on T cells of mothers and their children. That paper states: The authors added sample barcodes and 2-4 random nucleotides using the M1S primer of the second PCR. Researchers report slightly higher, though non-significant, overlap in related mother-child pairs than in unrelated pairs.

The TCR was taken from a boy between 2 and 10 years old in good health. This chain connects TRBV20-1 to TRBJ1-6; D might be TRBD1 (6 bases). The specimen sequenced was blood. The CDR3 DNA is TGCAGTGCTAAAGTTCCCGGAACGCTCAGGGGCTCCTATAATTCACCCCTCCACTTT. Translated, it gives CSAKVPGTLRGSYNSPLHF.